The 25 T cell receptor beta chains listed next were all sequenced from one sample in a study of cytomegalovirus exposure and HLA in healthy donors. With 60 Vbeta and 13 Jbeta primers, the PCR was carried out. Sequenced by immunoSEQ multiplex PCR; TCRdb stores in-frame clones only, minus some. The table lists some 150,000 clones, around 79% of them singletons, with less than 2% in the top ten. The sequenced sample was PBMCs. These receptors originate from a woman aged 30 to 39 in good health and CMV-seronegative.

This chain joins TRBV28 and TRBJ1-2; D may be TRBD1 (6 bases). CDR1 is MDHEN and CDR2 is SYDVKM in the germline V gene. V was pared by 5 bases and J by 6 bases, with 13 bases between. There are 13 residues in the CDR3. As DNA, the CDR3 is TGTGCCAGCAGTGGGGGGGGGCTAGATGGCTACACCTTC. Protein product: CASSGGGLDGYTF.

The V and J genes are TRBV16 and TRBJ1-2, with D hard to call. The germline V gene encodes CDR1 KGHSY and CDR2 FQNENV. This CDR3 has 13 residues. V gave up 4 bases and J gave up 5 bases, with 11 bases separating them. In nucleotides, the CDR3 is TGTGCCAGCAGCCCCGAAGGAGCTTATGGCTACACCTTC. As protein: CASSPEGAYGYTF. The whole variable domain, filled in from reference TRBV16 and TRBJ1-2, reads GEEVAQTPKHLVRGEGQKAKLYCAPIKGHSYVFWYQQVLKNEFKFLISFQNENVFDETGMPKERFSAKCLPNSPCSLEIQATKLEDSAVYFCASSPEGAYGYTFGSGTRLTVV.

The chain is built from TRBV7-9 and TRBJ1-2; D might be TRBD1 (6 bases). With 5 bases removed from V and 2 bases from J, the gap between germline ends came to 27 bases. The CDR3 totals 19 residues. CDR1 SEHNR and CDR2 FQNEAQ come from the germline V gene (reference sequence). The CDR3, as DNA: TGTGCCAGCAGCCAGCTTATGGTGTGGAGTAGTGGACAGAACTATGGCTACACCTTC. Translating it yields CASSQLMVWSSGQNYGYTF. Complete variable domain (other parts from reference TRBV7-9 and TRBJ1-2): DTGVSQNPRHKITKRGQNVTFRCDPISEHNRLYWYRQTLGQGPEFLTYFQNEAQLEKSRLLSDRFSAERPKGSFSTLEIQRTEQGDSAMYLCASSQLMVWSSGQNYGYTFGSGTRLTVV.

This rearrangement joins TRBV5-6 to TRBJ2-7; TRBD1 is a possible D gene (5 bases). V lost 0 bases, J lost 2 bases, and 9 bases lay in between. CDR1 is SGHDT, CDR2 YYEEEE, per germline. This CDR3 is 14 amino acids long. CDR3 in amino acids: CASSLGSTAYEQYF. The CDR3, as DNA: TGTGCCAGCAGCTTGGGGTCGACAGCCTACGAGCAGTACTTC.

This clone was counted many times. This chain joins TRBV5-5 and TRBJ1-1; 11 positions match TRBD1. Trimming cost V 3 bases and J 4 bases; bases outside gene matches: 5. From germline, CDR1 is SGHKS and CDR2 YYEKEE (reference sequence). This CDR3 contains 15 residues. The DNA of the CDR3 is TGTGCCAGCAGCTCCCACGGGACAGGGGGCACTGAAGCTTTCTTT. Translated: CASSSHGTGGTEAFF.

The chain recombines TRBV11-2 with TRBJ1-5; D is undetermined. The germline V and J ends were trimmed by 4 bases and 7 bases, with 11 bases remaining between them. The CDR3 spans 13 residues. CDR1 is SGHAT and CDR2 is FQNNGV in the germline V gene. The CDR3 coding sequence is TGTGCCAGCAGCTCCCGGGAGGGCCAGCCCCAGCATTTT. Translating gives CASSSREGQPQHF. Full variable domain (remainder filled in from reference TRBV11-2 and TRBJ1-5): EAGVAQSPRYKIIEKRQSVAFWCNPISGHATLYWYQQILGQGPKLLIQFQNNGVVDDSQLPKDRFSAERLKGVDSTLKIQPAKLEDSAVYLCASSSREGQPQHFGDGTRLSIL.

This chain connects TRBV7-2 to TRBJ1-2; D gene unclear. Germline loops: CDR1 SGHTA, CDR2 FQGNSA. Trimming removed 3 bases from V and 0 bases from J, with 11 bases in between. This CDR3 is 15 amino acids long. The CDR3: CASSFSSTSNYGYTF. The CDR3, as DNA: TGTGCCAGCAGCTTTAGTTCAACTTCTAACTATGGCTACACCTTC.

The V gene is TRBV4-1, the J gene TRBJ1-2, with D possibly being TRBD1 (5 bases). There are 17 residues in the CDR3. V lost 0 bases and J lost 1, with 15 bases in between. Germline CDR1 MGHRA, CDR2 YSYEKL. The CDR3 sequence is CASSQDGQGTYNYGYTF. CDR3 coding DNA: TGCGCCAGCAGCCAAGATGGGCAGGGTACCTATAACTATGGCTACACCTTC.

The rearrangement uses TRBV27 and TRBJ1-2; 7 bases line up with TRBD1. This CDR3 has 15 amino acids. The germline CDR1 and CDR2 sequences are MNHEY and SMNVEV (reference sequence). V lost 6 bases and J lost 1; bases outside the gene matches: 8. The CDR3 sequence is CASSLAGQINYGYTF. The DNA for the CDR3 is TGTGCCAGCAGCCTCGCGGGACAGATTAACTATGGCTACACCTTC.

The V gene is TRBV4-2, the J gene TRBJ1-1, with D unresolved. CDR3 length: 16 amino acids. Germline CDR1 reads LGHNA; CDR2 reads YNFKEQ. Trimming took 7 bases from V and 1 from J, leaving 19 bases between them. The CDR3 coding sequence is TGTGCCAGCACCGACTCCCTCCTGAATCGGAACACTGAAGCTTTCTTT. This gives the protein CASTDSLLNRNTEAFF.

The V gene is TRBV28, the J gene TRBJ1-4; D possibly corresponds to TRBD1 (6 bases). Trimming took off 5 bases at V and 4 bases at J, with 14 bases between the two ends. The CDR3 length is 15 residues. Germline V gene data show CDR1 as MDHEN and CDR2 as SYDVKM. The CDR3 coding sequence is TGTGCCAGCAGTCTCCTGGACAGCCTTAATGAAAAACTGTTTTTT. It specifies CASSLLDSLNEKLFF.

V is TRBV27 and J is TRBJ1-2; 9 positions match TRBD1. The CDR3 loop spans 13 amino acids. Germline V gene lookup returns CDR1 MNHEY and CDR2 SMNVEV (reference sequence). J gave up 7 bases and V 6 bases, and 6 bases lay outside the gene matches. For the CDR3, the DNA is TGTGCCAGCAGCCGGGACAGGGTCCGTGGCTACACCTTC. This codes for CASSRDRVRGYTF.

The chain is built from TRBV28 and TRBJ2-7; no clear D. Trimming cost V 3 bases and J 0 bases, with 6 bases left between them. Germline CDR1 is MDHEN and CDR2 is SYDVKM. The CDR3 length is 13 residues. In DNA form, the CDR3 reads TGTGCCAGCAGTTTTCTCCCCTCCTACGAGCAGTACTTC. Amino acid sequence: CASSFLPSYEQYF.

The chain links TRBV10-3 to TRBJ2-7; 8 positions agree with TRBD1. This CDR3 has 15 amino acids. Germline lookup yields CDR1 ENHRY and CDR2 SYGVKD. V trimming: 4 bases; J trimming: 3 bases; junction bases outside the gene matches: 8. CDR3 coding DNA: TGTGCCATCAGTGTTTGGACAGGGCGGTTCTACGAGCAGTACTTC. This gives the protein CAISVWTGRFYEQYF.

The gene calls are TRBV28 and TRBJ1-1; D is perhaps TRBD1 (6 bases). The germline V gene encodes CDR1 MDHEN and CDR2 SYDVKM. The V and J ends lost 2 bases and 4 bases respectively, with 11 bases between them. The CDR3 runs to 14 residues. For the CDR3, the DNA is TGTGCCAGCAGTTTAAGGGGGTTTGGCACTGAAGCTTTCTTT. It specifies CASSLRGFGTEAFF.

This chain connects TRBV7-2 to TRBJ1-2; D is possibly TRBD1 (5 bases). The CDR3 runs 13 residues. Germline assignment: CDR1 SGHTA and CDR2 FQGNSA. The V and J ends lost 2 bases and 8 bases respectively, with 12 bases between them. The DNA for the CDR3 is TGTGCCAGCAGCTTAACCGGGGACTTCGGCTACACCTTC. Translating gives CASSLTGDFGYTF.

This clone turned up a few times. This sequence joins TRBV7-9 and TRBJ2-3; D remains unclear. Trimming took off 3 bases at V and 4 bases at J, with 20 bases between the two ends. The CDR3 covers 17 residues. The germline V gene encodes CDR1 SEHNR and CDR2 FQNEAQ (reference sequence). The CDR3 loop is CASSFPRSSPFSDTQYF. CDR3 DNA sequence: TGTGCCAGCAGCTTCCCGCGGTCCTCTCCTTTCTCAGATACGCAGTATTTT.

In DNA form, the CDR3 reads TGTGCCAGCAGTGAAGCAACTGTCCTATCTGGGGCCAACGTCCTGACTTTC. This encodes CASSEATVLSGANVLTF. The chain couples TRBV6-1 to TRBJ2-6; no reliable D call. The CDR3 runs to 17 residues. V was trimmed by 0 bases and J by 1 base, leaving 10 bases between them. The germline gives CDR1 MNHNS, CDR2 SASEGT.

The CDR3 sequence is CAWSVLSGQINEKLFF. In DNA form, the CDR3 reads TGTGCCTGGAGTGTACTGTCGGGACAAATAAATGAAAAACTGTTTTTT. The chain recombines TRBV30 with TRBJ1-4, with D tentatively TRBD1 (6 bases). This CDR3 is 16 amino acids long. Germline V gene data show CDR1 as GTSNPN and CDR2 as SVGIG (reference sequence). Trimming cost V 0 bases and J 5 bases, with 16 bases left between them.

This sequence joins TRBV4-1 and TRBJ2-7, with TRBD2 identical over 12 bases. Trimming removed 1 base from V and 5 bases from J; junction bases left unmatched: 6. This CDR3 comprises 16 residues. Germline CDR1 reads MGHRA; CDR2 reads YSYEKL. The DNA for the CDR3 is TGCGCCAGCAGCCAAGGACGGACTAGCGGGGACCACGAGCAGTACTTC. Protein: CASSQGRTSGDHEQYF.

This clone appeared once. The chain joins TRBV6-5 to TRBJ1-2; TRBD1 agrees at 8 bases. Trimming took 5 bases from V and 4 from J; bases not matched to a gene: 6. Germline V gives CDR1 MNHEY, CDR2 SVGAGI. The CDR3 extends over 14 amino acids. The CDR3 sequence is CASSRDRGSYGYTF. The CDR3 nucleotides read TGTGCCAGCAGTAGAGACAGGGGCTCCTATGGCTACACCTTC.

The chain links TRBV18 to TRBJ2-3; TRBD2 matches at 10 bases. V lost 6 bases to trimming and J lost 2 bases; unmatched junction nucleotides: 8. Per germline, CDR1 KGHSH and CDR2 LQKENI. This CDR3 region has 16 residues. The CDR3 region has the DNA TGTGCCAGCTCTCCTAGACTAGCGGGTAACACAGATACGCAGTATTTT. Protein: CASSPRLAGNTDTQYF.

The chain couples TRBV6-1 to TRBJ2-7; 8 bases line up with TRBD2. Looked up from germline, CDR1 is MNHNS and CDR2 is SASEGT. The CDR3 length is 13 residues. V trimming: 10 bases; J trimming: 2 bases; junction bases outside the gene matches: 7. The CDR3 is CAIRGGETYEQYF. The CDR3 bases are TGTGCCATCCGGGGGGGGGAAACCTACGAGCAGTACTTC.

A few counts support this clone. CDR3 in DNA: TGTGCCAGCAGCGGGGAACGGGGGCAGCCCCAGCATTTT. Translated: CASSGERGQPQHF. The chain has TRBV2 and TRBJ1-5, with D perhaps TRBD1 (5 bases). CDR3 size: 13 residues. Trimming stripped 6 bases from V and 7 bases from J, with 13 bases between. Per germline, CDR1 SNHLY and CDR2 FYNNEI.

This clone was seen only a few times. The rearrangement uses TRBV6-5 and TRBJ1-5; D is possibly TRBD1 (6 bases). The CDR3 runs 14 residues. The V gene lost 5 bases and the J gene lost 3 bases, with 11 bases spanning the gap. Germline V CDR1 and CDR2: MNHEY, SVGAGI. The CDR3 protein is CASSPTGFNQPQHF. The CDR3 region has the DNA TGTGCCAGCAGTCCTACAGGGTTCAATCAGCCCCAGCATTTT.